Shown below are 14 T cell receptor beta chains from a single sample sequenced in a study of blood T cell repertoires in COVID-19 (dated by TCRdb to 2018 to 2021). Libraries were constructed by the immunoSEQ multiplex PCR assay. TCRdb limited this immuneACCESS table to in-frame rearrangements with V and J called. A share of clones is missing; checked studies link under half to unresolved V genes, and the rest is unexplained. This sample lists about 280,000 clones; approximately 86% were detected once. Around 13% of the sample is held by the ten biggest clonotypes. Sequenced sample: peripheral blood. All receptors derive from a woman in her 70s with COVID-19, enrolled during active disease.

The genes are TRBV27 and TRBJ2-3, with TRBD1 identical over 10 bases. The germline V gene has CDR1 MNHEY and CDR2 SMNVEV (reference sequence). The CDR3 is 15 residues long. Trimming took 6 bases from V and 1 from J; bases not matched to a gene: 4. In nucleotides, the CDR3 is TGTGCCAGCAGCCCTGGGACAGGGGGCACAGATACGCAGTATTTT. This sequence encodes CASSPGTGGTDTQYF.

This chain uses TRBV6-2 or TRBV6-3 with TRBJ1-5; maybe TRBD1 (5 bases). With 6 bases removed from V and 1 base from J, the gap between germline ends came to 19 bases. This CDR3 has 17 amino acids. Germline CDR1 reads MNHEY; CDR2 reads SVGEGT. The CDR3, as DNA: TGTGCCAGCAGCCCTAGGTGGGCGGCAGGGAGCAATCAGCCCCAGCATTTT. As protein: CASSPRWAAGSNQPQHF.

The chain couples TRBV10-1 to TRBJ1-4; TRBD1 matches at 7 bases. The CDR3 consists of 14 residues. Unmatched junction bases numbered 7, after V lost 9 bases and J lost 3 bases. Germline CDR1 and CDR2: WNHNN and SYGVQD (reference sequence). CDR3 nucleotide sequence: TGCGCCAGTTCCCGGGACAGAGCTAATGAAAAACTGTTTTTT. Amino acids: CASSRDRANEKLFF.

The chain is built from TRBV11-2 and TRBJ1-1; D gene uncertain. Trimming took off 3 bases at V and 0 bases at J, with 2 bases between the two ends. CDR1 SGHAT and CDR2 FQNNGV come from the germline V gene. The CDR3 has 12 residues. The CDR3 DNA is TGTGCCAGCAGCTTCTTGAACACTGAAGCTTTCTTT. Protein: CASSFLNTEAFF.

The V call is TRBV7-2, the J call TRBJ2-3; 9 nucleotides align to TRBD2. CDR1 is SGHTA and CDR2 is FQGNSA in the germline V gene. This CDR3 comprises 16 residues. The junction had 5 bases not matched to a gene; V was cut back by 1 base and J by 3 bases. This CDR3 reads CASSLVGGGATDTQYF. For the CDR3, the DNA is TGTGCCAGCAGCTTAGTCGGCGGGGGGGCGACAGATACGCAGTATTTT.

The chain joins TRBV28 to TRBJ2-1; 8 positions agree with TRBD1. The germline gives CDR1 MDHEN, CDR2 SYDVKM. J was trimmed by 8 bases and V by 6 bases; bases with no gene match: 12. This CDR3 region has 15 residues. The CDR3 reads CASSQTEDRVDEQFF. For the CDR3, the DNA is TGTGCCAGCAGCCAAACAGAGGACAGGGTCGATGAGCAGTTCTTC.

The CDR3 region is CASSVVGHPMNTEAFF. In DNA, the CDR3 is TGTGCCAGTAGTGTTGTAGGACACCCTATGAACACTGAAGCTTTCTTT. V usage is TRBV19 and J usage is TRBJ1-1, with a weak D call TRBD1 (5 bases). Germline CDR1 reads LNHDA; CDR2 reads SQIVND (reference sequence). Deletions cut 5 bases from V and 0 bases from J, with 16 bases between. CDR3 length equals 16 residues.

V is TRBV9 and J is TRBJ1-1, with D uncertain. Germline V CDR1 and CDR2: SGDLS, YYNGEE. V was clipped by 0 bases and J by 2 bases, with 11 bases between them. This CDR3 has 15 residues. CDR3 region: CASSVGGALNTEAFF. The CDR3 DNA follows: TGTGCCAGCAGCGTAGGTGGAGCGCTCAACACTGAAGCTTTCTTT.

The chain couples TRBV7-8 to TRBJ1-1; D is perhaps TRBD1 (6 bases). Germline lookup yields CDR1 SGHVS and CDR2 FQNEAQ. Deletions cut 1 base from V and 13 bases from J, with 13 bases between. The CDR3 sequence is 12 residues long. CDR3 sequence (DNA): TGTGCCAGCAGCTTAGGCCCCACACAGGGTTTCTTT. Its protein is CASSLGPTQGFF. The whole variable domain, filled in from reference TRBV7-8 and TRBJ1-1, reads GAGVSQSPRYKVAKRGQDVALRCDPISGHVSLFWYQQALGQGPEFLTYFQNEAQLDKSGLPSDRFFAERPEGSVSTLKIQRTQQEDSAVYLCASSLGPTQGFFGQGTRLTVV.

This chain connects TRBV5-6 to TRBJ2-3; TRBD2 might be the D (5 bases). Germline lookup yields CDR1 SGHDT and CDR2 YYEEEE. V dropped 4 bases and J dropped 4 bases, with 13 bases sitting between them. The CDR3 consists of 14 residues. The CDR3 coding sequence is TGTGCCAGCAGCGCCGGAACTAGAGCAGATACGCAGTATTTT. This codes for CASSAGTRADTQYF.

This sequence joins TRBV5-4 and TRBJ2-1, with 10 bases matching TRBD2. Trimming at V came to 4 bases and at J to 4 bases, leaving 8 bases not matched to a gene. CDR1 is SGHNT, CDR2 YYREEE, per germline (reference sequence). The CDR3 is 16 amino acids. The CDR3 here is CASSPVSGGAYNEQFF. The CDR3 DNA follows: TGTGCCAGCAGCCCCGTCAGCGGGGGGGCATACAATGAGCAGTTCTTC.

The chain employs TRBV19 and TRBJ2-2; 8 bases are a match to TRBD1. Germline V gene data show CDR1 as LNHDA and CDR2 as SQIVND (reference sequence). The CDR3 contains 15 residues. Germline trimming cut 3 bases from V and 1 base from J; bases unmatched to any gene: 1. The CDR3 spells CASSIGTGNTGELFF. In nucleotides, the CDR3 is TGTGCCAGTAGTATCGGGACAGGGAACACCGGGGAGCTGTTTTTT.

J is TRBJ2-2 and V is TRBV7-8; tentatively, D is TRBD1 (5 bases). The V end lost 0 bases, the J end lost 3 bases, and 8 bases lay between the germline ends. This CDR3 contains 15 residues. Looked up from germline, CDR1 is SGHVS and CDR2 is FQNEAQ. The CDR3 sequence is CASSLAGRDTGELFF. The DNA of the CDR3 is TGTGCCAGCAGCTTAGCGGGCAGGGACACCGGGGAGCTGTTTTTT.

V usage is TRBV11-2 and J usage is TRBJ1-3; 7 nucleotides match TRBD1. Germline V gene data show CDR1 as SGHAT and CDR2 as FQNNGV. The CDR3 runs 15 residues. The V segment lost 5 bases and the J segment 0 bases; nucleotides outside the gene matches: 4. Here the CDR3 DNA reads TGTGCCAGCAGCCAACCAGGGGGCTCTGGAAACACCATATATTTT. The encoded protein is CASSQPGGSGNTIYF. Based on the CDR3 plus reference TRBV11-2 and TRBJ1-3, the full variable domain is EAGVAQSPRYKIIEKRQSVAFWCNPISGHATLYWYQQILGQGPKLLIQFQNNGVVDDSQLPKDRFSAERLKGVDSTLKIQPAKLEDSAVYLCASSQPGGSGNTIYFGEGSWLTVV.